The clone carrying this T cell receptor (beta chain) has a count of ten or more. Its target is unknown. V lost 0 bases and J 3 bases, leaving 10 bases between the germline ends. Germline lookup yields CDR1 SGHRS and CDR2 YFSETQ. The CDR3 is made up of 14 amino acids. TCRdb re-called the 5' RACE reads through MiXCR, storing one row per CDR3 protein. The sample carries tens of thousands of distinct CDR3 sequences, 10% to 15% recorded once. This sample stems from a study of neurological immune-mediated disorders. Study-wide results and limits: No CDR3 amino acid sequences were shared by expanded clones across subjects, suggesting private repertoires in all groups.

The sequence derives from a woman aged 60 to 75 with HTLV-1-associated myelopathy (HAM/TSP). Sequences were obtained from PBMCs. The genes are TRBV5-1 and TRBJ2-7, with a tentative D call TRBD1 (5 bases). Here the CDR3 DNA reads TGCGCCAGCAGCTTGGGGCAGGGCTACTACGAGCAGTACTTC. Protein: CASSLGQGYYEQYF.